The clone carrying this T cell receptor beta chain was detected many times. Its specificity is not known. The sample comes from a study of early T cells in non-severe SARS-CoV-2 infection. The wider study: The sequenced material was bulk RNA from unsorted whole blood, and its chains were unpaired. Study findings and constraints: Using VDJdb, the matching emphasized anti-spike CD8 responses while missing private and CD4 specificities.

Unique molecular identifiers (one per individual cDNA molecule) were attached. In TCRdb, the 5' RACE reads were re-called with MiXCR into one record per CDR3 protein. Among some 91,000 distinct CDR3 sequences listed, 9.5% to 11% were seen once. CDR1 is KGHSH and CDR2 is LQKENI in the germline V gene. V was pared by 1 base and J by 0 bases, with 13 bases between. The CDR3 is 18 residues long. The receptor's source is an adult who was a healthcare worker with PCR-confirmed SARS-CoV-2 infection or an uninfected control (not recorded which). The specimen was whole blood, collected at baseline. The V and J genes are TRBV18 and TRBJ2-6; D gene uncertain. CDR3 nucleotides: TGTGCCAGCTCACCACTCGGCTTAGCTAGCTCTGGGGCCAACGTCCTGACTTTC. This codes for CASSPLGLASSGANVLTF.